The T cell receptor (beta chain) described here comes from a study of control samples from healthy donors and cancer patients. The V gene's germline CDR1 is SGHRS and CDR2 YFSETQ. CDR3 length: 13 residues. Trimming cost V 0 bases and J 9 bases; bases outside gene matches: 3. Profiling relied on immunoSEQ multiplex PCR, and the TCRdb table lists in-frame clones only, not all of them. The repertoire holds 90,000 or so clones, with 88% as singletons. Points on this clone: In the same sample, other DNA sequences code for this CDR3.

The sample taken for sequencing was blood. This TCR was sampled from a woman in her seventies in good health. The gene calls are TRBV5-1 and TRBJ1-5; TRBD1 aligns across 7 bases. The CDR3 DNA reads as TGCGCCAGCAGCTTGGAAGGGGACAGGCCCCAGCATTTT. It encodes CASSLEGDRPQHF.